This entry is about one T cell receptor (beta chain). The data were taken from a study of control samples from healthy donors and cancer patients. Repertoires were generated with immunoSEQ multiplex PCR, while TCRdb's copy carries only in-frame clones and drops some. The data contain some 120,000 clones, more than 75% of them singletons. Source material: blood. This clonotype was obtained from a man aged 25 to 45 in good health.

CDR3 amino acids: CASSFGGSSTQPQHF. As DNA, the CDR3 is TGCGCCAGCAGCTTCGGGGGCAGCTCGACCCAGCCCCAGCATTTT. The V call is TRBV5-1, the J call TRBJ1-5; possibly TRBD1 for D (6 bases). The CDR3 length is 15 residues. Germline V gene data show CDR1 as SGHRS and CDR2 as YFSETQ. V dropped 2 bases and J dropped 7 bases, with 16 bases sitting between them.